The present TCR beta chain was sequenced within a study of cytomegalovirus exposure and HLA in healthy donors. Study-wide findings and caveats: Published work reported that the classifier diagnosed cytomegalovirus status with high specificity and sensitivity.

The germline CDR1 and CDR2 sequences are MDHEN and SYDVKM. Trimming stripped 3 bases from V and 9 bases from J, with 8 bases between. This CDR3 contains 11 residues. TCRdb's table, derived via immunoSEQ multiplex PCR, lists solely in-frame clones and lacks some. The sample shows roughly 140,000 clones, about nine tenths of them seen only once. While the first cohort had around 700 subjects, the donors belonged to the separate validation cohort of roughly 120 subjects. As to this clone: No antigen is known for it.

The specimen was PBMCs. The V and J genes are TRBV28 and TRBJ1-1; D is unclear. The TCR originated in a man in his late teens or twenties in good health and CMV-seronegative. The CDR3 sequence: CASSLGRQAFF. CDR3 nucleotides: TGTGCCAGCAGTTTGGGGAGGCAAGCTTTCTTT.